Below, one T cell receptor (beta chain) is given with its context. Its antigen is not identified. The data stem from a study of cytomegalovirus exposure and HLA in healthy donors. Here immunoSEQ multiplex PCR was the method, and the copy in TCRdb shows in-frame clones only, minus some. The sample lists approximately 200,000 clones; 70% to 90% were seen once. The CDR3 has 13 residues. Between the trimmed V and J ends, which lost 4 bases and 6 bases, there was a span of 12 bases. Germline V lookup: CDR1 MDHEN, CDR2 SYDVKM. Study conclusions and caveats: Rarity marked most TCR sequences, yet some public TCRs occurred in many donors. It was reportedly the case that the classifier diagnosed cytomegalovirus status with high specificity and sensitivity.

The sample taken for sequencing was PBMCs. The gene calls are TRBV28 and TRBJ1-1, with D possibly matching TRBD1 (6 bases). The source is a woman aged 18-30 years in good health and CMV-seronegative. The CDR3 reads CASSSREGAEAFF. DNA for the CDR3: TGTGCCAGCAGTTCCCGAGAGGGGGCTGAAGCTTTCTTT.